This T cell receptor beta chain was profiled in a study of CD8 T cells in ankylosing spondylitis. Overall study findings and caveats: The clones that were linked to disease were reported to be significantly enriched in matched synovial fluid samples from ankylosing spondylitis patients. It appeared that ankylosing spondylitis blood was characterized by a TCR beta motif of several highly homologous variants. Disease-associated clones were CD8+ and fairly uncommon in peripheral blood.

Quantitative molecular-barcoded 5'-RACE generated the TCR beta libraries. TCRdb passed the 5' RACE reads through MiXCR, listing each CDR3 protein once. The sample includes around 340,000 distinct CDR3 sequences, 14% to 15% of them seen just once. Concerning this clonotype itself: The antigen is not known.

V lost 5 bases to trimming and J lost 4 bases, with 18 bases between them. This CDR3 is built from 16 residues. Germline assignment: CDR1 MNHEY and CDR2 SMNVEV (reference sequence). Sequencing input: blood, either unsorted or a sorted T cell fraction (not recorded which). The source is a male donor with ankylosing spondylitis or in good health (not recorded which). The chain recombines TRBV27 with TRBJ2-1; D gene ambiguous. The CDR3 reads CASSPMTPPPYNEQFF. CDR3 in DNA: TGTGCCAGCAGTCCGATGACTCCCCCCCCATACAATGAGCAGTTCTTC.